These 26 T cell receptor beta chains came from one sample sequenced in a study of control samples from healthy donors and cancer patients. TCRdb keeps only in-frame clones here, not all; method: immunoSEQ multiplex PCR. The sample holds tens of thousands of clones, approximately 88% seen once. Sequencing was performed on PBMCs. The receptors stem from a man aged 65 to 85 with lung cancer.

V usage is TRBV6-6 and J usage is TRBJ1-4; no definite D call. The V gene lost 2 bases and the J gene lost 0 bases, with 10 bases spanning the gap. Germline V gene data show CDR1 as MNHNY and CDR2 as SVGAGI (reference sequence). The CDR3 covers 16 residues. The CDR3 DNA sequence: TGTGCCAGCAGTTACCTTATAGGGCCAACTAATGAAAAACTGTTTTTT. Protein sequence: CASSYLIGPTNEKLFF.

This clone rates as medium-sized. The CDR3 loop is CASSQDHEQYF. The CDR3, as DNA: TGTGCCAGCAGCCAAGACCACGAGCAGTACTTC. J is TRBJ2-7 and V is TRBV4-2; no clear D gene. CDR1 is LGHNA and CDR2 is YNFKEQ in the germline V gene. The CDR3 has 11 residues. The germline V and J ends were trimmed by 0 bases and 5 bases, with 2 bases remaining between them.

The chain has TRBV11-2 and TRBJ2-7; D uncertain. Trimming cost V 6 bases and J 1 base, with 10 bases left between them. CDR1 is SGHAT, CDR2 FQNNGV, per germline. The CDR3 extends over 13 amino acids. The CDR3 reads CASRFLGSYEQYF. CDR3 bases: TGTGCCAGCAGATTTTTGGGGTCCTACGAGCAGTACTTC.

This clone was seen at least ten times. The V gene is TRBV19, the J gene TRBJ1-4; 7 nucleotides align to TRBD1. Germline CDR1 is LNHDA and CDR2 is SQIVND (reference sequence). The CDR3 contains 16 residues. V lost 3 bases and J lost 7; bases outside the gene matches: 11. CDR3 sequence: CASSIGDRAPGEKLFF. CDR3 bases: TGTGCCAGTAGTATTGGAGACAGGGCACCTGGTGAAAAACTGTTTTTT.

A single count supports this clone. The chain recombines TRBV7-9 with TRBJ2-5; 11 bases are a match to TRBD1. CDR3 length: 15 residues. CDR1 SEHNR and CDR2 FQNEAQ come from the germline V gene (reference sequence). After removal of 5 bases from V and 4 bases from J, the junction contained 6 bases not matched to a gene. DNA for the CDR3: TGTGCCAGCAGCCAGGGACAGGGGGTAGGAGAGACCCAGTACTTC. Translated, it gives CASSQGQGVGETQYF.

CDR3: CASSYSGVSQHF. The CDR3 nucleotides read TGTGCCAGCAGTTACTCGGGGGTGTCCCAGCATTTT. The V call is TRBV6-2 or TRBV6-3, the J call TRBJ1-5; D may be TRBD1 (5 bases). In germline, CDR1 is MNHEY, CDR2 SVGEGT. This CDR3 region has 12 residues. The V end lost 0 bases, the J end lost 11 bases, and 8 bases lay between the germline ends.

The rearrangement uses TRBV5-4 and TRBJ1-2, with D perhaps TRBD1 (6 bases). The ends were cut back, 3 bases at V and 5 bases at J, with 20 bases in the middle. CDR3 size: 16 residues. Germline CDR1 and CDR2: SGHNT and YYREEE (reference sequence). CDR3 residues: CASSSGASGTTYGYTF. The CDR3 coding sequence is TGTGCCAGCAGCTCGGGGGCCTCCGGGACAACTTATGGCTACACCTTC.

This sequence joins TRBV7-9 and TRBJ2-1; D could derive from TRBD1 or TRBD2 (5 bases each). Trimming removed 3 bases from V and 5 bases from J, with 14 bases in between. The CDR3 is made up of 15 amino acids. Germline assignment: CDR1 SEHNR and CDR2 FQNEAQ (reference sequence). This CDR3 reads CASSFTRGADNEQFF. The CDR3 bases are TGTGCCAGCAGCTTTACACGGGGCGCCGACAATGAGCAGTTCTTC.

A few counts support this clone. The J gene is TRBJ2-5, the V gene TRBV19, with D perhaps TRBD2 (5 bases). V was shortened by 4 bases and J by 5 bases, with 20 bases between the two germline ends. CDR3 length: 16 amino acids. Germline values: CDR1 LNHDA, CDR2 SQIVND (reference sequence). The DNA of the CDR3 is TGTGCCAGTAGTACACCTTTGGCGGCACGCGGGGAGACCCAGTACTTC. It is translated as CASSTPLAARGETQYF. Complete variable domain (other parts from reference TRBV19 and TRBJ2-5): DGGITQSPKYLFRKEGQNVTLSCEQNLNHDAMYWYRQDPGQGLRLIYYSQIVNDFQKGDIAEGYSVSREKKESFPLTVTSAQKNPTAFYLCASSTPLAARGETQYFGPGTRLLVL.

V is TRBV2 and J is TRBJ1-1; TRBD1 matches 7 bases. The CDR3 has 13 residues. Germline trimming cut 7 bases from V and 6 bases from J; bases unmatched to any gene: 8. Germline V gene sequence: CDR1 SNHLY, CDR2 FYNNEI. CDR3 sequence (DNA): TGTGCCAGCAAAGAGACAGGGCCTGCTGAAGCTTTCTTT. It encodes CASKETGPAEAFF.

On this clone: This same CDR3 is encoded by further DNA sequences in the sample. The chain carries TRBV20-1 and TRBJ1-1; D gene unclear. Looked up from germline, CDR1 is DFQATT and CDR2 is SNEGSKA (reference sequence). Deletions cut 2 bases from V and 7 bases from J, with 8 bases between. The CDR3 has 11 residues. DNA of the CDR3: TGCAGTGCTAGAAGGCAGATTGAAGCTTTCTTT. It encodes CSARRQIEAFF.

This clone was seen a single time. This chain links TRBV18 with TRBJ2-7, with D possibly TRBD1 on 6 matching bases. Trimming left V 4 bases short and J 3 bases short, with 10 bases between. Germline CDR1 and CDR2: KGHSH and LQKENI. The CDR3 totals 13 residues. The CDR3 nucleotides are TGTGCCAGCTCACGGGACACAAACTACGAGCAGTACTTC. Its translation is CASSRDTNYEQYF.

The V gene is TRBV28, the J gene TRBJ2-7; tentatively, D is TRBD2 (5 bases). The germline CDR1 and CDR2 sequences are MDHEN and SYDVKM. V gave up 4 bases and J gave up 3 bases, with 16 bases separating them. CDR3 length: 15 residues. The CDR3 region has the DNA TGTGCCAGCAGTTCTTCTCCCCCTAGCAGCTACGAGCAGTACTTC. Translated, it gives CASSSSPPSSYEQYF.

The gene calls are TRBV6-6 and TRBJ2-7; D is undetermined. CDR3 length: 12 residues. Germline lookup yields CDR1 MNHNY and CDR2 SVGAGI (reference sequence). V lost 6 bases and J 4 bases, leaving 10 bases between the germline ends. CDR3 amino acids: CASRQQTYEQYF. The CDR3 bases are TGTGCCAGCAGACAACAGACGTACGAGCAGTACTTC.

The chain is built from TRBV27 and TRBJ2-2; 7 positions agree with TRBD1. The germline V gene encodes CDR1 MNHEY and CDR2 SMNVEV (reference sequence). The V gene end was trimmed by 5 bases and the J gene end by 4 bases; junction bases not matched to a gene: 7. The CDR3 consists of 15 residues. The CDR3, as DNA: TGTGCCAGCAGTCATTGGACAGGCCTCACCGGGGAGCTGTTTTTT. Amino acid sequence: CASSHWTGLTGELFF.

There are a few counts of this clone. The chain links TRBV4-1 to TRBJ2-7; 8 bases match TRBD2. The germline CDR1 and CDR2 sequences are MGHRA and YSYEKL. V shed 5 bases, J shed 6 bases, and the junction held 6 bases outside the gene matches. The CDR3 loop spans 13 amino acids. CDR3 region: CASSSAGGFEQYF. CDR3 bases: TGCGCCAGCAGCTCGGCGGGGGGATTCGAGCAGTACTTC.

As regards this clone: Mismatch with germline at one junction end may stem from a read error. The genes are TRBV6-4 and TRBJ2-5; 14 bases align to TRBD2. Per the germline V gene, CDR1 is MRHNA and CDR2 is SNTAGT. The CDR3 is 21 amino acids. Here the CDR3 reads CASRDYRSGTSGGLRAETQYF. The DNA of the CDR3 is TGTGCCAGCAGAGACTACCGATCCGGGACTAGCGGGGGCTTGAGGGCAGAGACCCAGTACTTC.

V and J are TRBV9 and TRBJ1-2; TRBD1 agrees at 10 bases. Germline lookup yields CDR1 SGDLS and CDR2 YYNGEE. This CDR3 region has 16 residues. V lost 0 bases to trimming and J lost 7 bases; unmatched junction nucleotides: 9. CDR3 residues: CASSVDEMTGGIGYTF. The CDR3 bases are TGTGCCAGCAGCGTAGACGAAATGACAGGGGGCATTGGCTACACCTTC.

This chain links TRBV2 with TRBJ2-1; a possible D gene is TRBD2 (5 bases). The CDR3 spans 15 residues. Trimming took off 3 bases at V and 0 bases at J, with 9 bases between the two ends. Germline CDR1 reads SNHLY; CDR2 reads FYNNEI. The CDR3 spells CASSERVGSYNEQFF. The CDR3 DNA sequence: TGTGCCAGCAGTGAGCGGGTCGGCTCCTACAATGAGCAGTTCTTC.

This clone showed up just once. This sequence joins TRBV30 and TRBJ2-7; perhaps D is TRBD1 or TRBD2 (6 bases each). Germline V CDR1 and CDR2: GTSNPN, SVGIG (reference sequence). Trimming left V 0 bases short and J 4 bases short, with 10 bases between. The CDR3 runs to 13 residues. CDR3 in amino acids: CAWSVGGRYEQYF. For the CDR3, the DNA is TGTGCCTGGAGTGTAGGGGGGCGGTACGAGCAGTACTTC.

The V gene is TRBV6-1, the J gene TRBJ1-1, with 7 nucleotides matching TRBD1. The CDR3 has 18 residues. After removal of 0 bases from V and 0 bases from J, the junction contained 10 bases not matched to a gene. Germline-derived CDR1 and CDR2 are MNHNS and SASEGT. The CDR3 nucleotides are TGTGCCAGCAGTGAAGCGAAGACAGGGTCTTTTCTGAACACTGAAGCTTTCTTT. Protein product: CASSEAKTGSFLNTEAFF.

The chain joins TRBV5-1 to TRBJ2-2; D may match TRBD1 or TRBD2 (7 bases each). Trimming left V 3 bases short and J 4 bases short, with 16 bases between. The CDR3 loop spans 16 amino acids. CDR1 is SGHRS, CDR2 YFSETQ, per germline. CDR3 sequence (DNA): TGCGCCAGCAGCTCAACCCCAGGGGGGGGCACCGGGGAGCTGTTTTTT. Its translation is CASSSTPGGGTGELFF.

The genes are TRBV5-5 and TRBJ2-7; the D is unclear. This CDR3 comprises 16 residues. Germline V gene sequence: CDR1 SGHKS, CDR2 YYEKEE (reference sequence). V lost 0 bases to trimming and J lost 0 bases, with 13 bases between them. The CDR3: CASSLGPTESSYEQYF. Written as DNA, the CDR3 is TGTGCCAGCAGCTTGGGGCCGACGGAGAGCTCCTACGAGCAGTACTTC.

The V and J genes are TRBV5-1 and TRBJ1-2; 10 bases agree with TRBD1. The CDR3 length is 14 residues. In germline, CDR1 is SGHRS, CDR2 YFSETQ. V lost 4 bases, J lost 2 bases, and 2 bases stayed unmatched. CDR3 amino acids: CASSGGQGNYGYTF. The CDR3, as DNA: TGCGCCAGCAGCGGGGGACAGGGGAACTATGGCTACACCTTC.

The J gene is TRBJ2-7, the V gene TRBV12-2; the table names TRBD2, a call not compared with the DNA. TRBV12-2 constitutes a pseudogene. This CDR3 is built from 14 residues. The CDR3 DNA is TGTGCAAGTCGCTCCCCGGGACTTAACTACGAGCAGTACTTC. This gives the protein CASRSPGLNYEQYF.

CDR3 coding DNA: TGTGCCAGTAGTATAGTCCTCCCAGGGAGCGAGCAGTACTTC. It translates to CASSIVLPGSEQYF. The chain joins TRBV19 to TRBJ2-7, with D perhaps matching TRBD1 or TRBD2 (5 bases each). With 1 base removed from V and 6 bases from J, the gap between germline ends came to 13 bases. Germline V gives CDR1 LNHDA, CDR2 SQIVND (reference sequence). The CDR3 has 14 amino acids.